This T cell receptor beta chain is drawn from a study of PD-1 and CTLA-4 blockade in melanoma. Unmatched junction bases numbered 8, after V lost 6 bases and J lost 0 bases. Germline CDR1 is SGHDN and CDR2 is FVKESK. The CDR3 has 19 residues. TCRdb keeps only in-frame clones here, not all; method: immunoSEQ multiplex PCR. The repertoire has approximately 17,000 clones, around 70% of them found once; the top ten carry approximately 15%. This clone came up a few times. This sequence joins TRBV14 and TRBJ2-1; 16 nucleotides agree with TRBD2. The TCR sequence derives from a human donor with melanoma. The sample was CD8+ T cells from peripheral blood, taken before anti-PD-1 treatment. The CDR3 loop reads CASSRGTSGGESSYNEQFF. DNA for the CDR3: TGTGCCAGCAGTCGAGGGACTAGCGGGGGGGAATCCTCCTACAATGAGCAGTTCTTC.